These T cell receptor beta chains were read from a single sample in a study of T cells after yellow fever vaccination. TCRdb used MiXCR to reprocess the 5' RACE reads, holding one entry per CDR3 protein. The profile shows 300,000 to 450,000 distinct CDR3 sequences, roughly 8.3% of them singletons. Specimen: PBMCs, collected more than 35 days after the first yellow fever vaccination. The receptors here all came from a man aged 18-30 years who received the YFV17D yellow fever vaccine. Each CDR3 is given with its conserved first and last residue. The D gene is left open where the match is weak. Not all rows give a size; the values are once, few, many and, for expanded clones, a class.

>TRBV3-1|TRBD1|TRBJ1-2|many
CASSLNFAGGGYTF
TGTGCCAGCAGCCTTAATTTCGCAGGGGGCGGCTACACCTTC
>TRBV20-1|NA|TRBJ2-1|few
CSAGFGSYNEQFF
TGCAGTGCTGGGTTTGGGTCCTACAATGAGCAGTTCTTC
>TRBV6-1|TRBD1|TRBJ1-6|few
CASTTGQGNNSPLHF
TGTGCCAGCACCACGGGACAGGGGAATAATTCACCCCTCCACTTT
>TRBV19|NA|TRBJ2-7|NA
CASSVGTNYEQYF
TGTGCCAGTAGTGTTGGGACAAACTACGAGCAGTACTTC
>TRBV28|TRBD2|TRBJ2-1|many
CASSPPPSGGTHEQFF
TGTGCCAGCAGTCCCCCCCCTAGCGGGGGGACCCATGAGCAGTTCTTC
>TRBV7-2|NA|TRBJ1-6|few
CASSFEGLGRSLHF
TGTGCCAGCAGCTTCGAAGGGTTAGGTAGATCCCTCCACTTT
>TRBV6-1|NA|TRBJ2-5|few
CASSPPGRGETQYF
TGTGCCAGCAGTCCCCCCGGGAGAGGAGAGACCCAGTACTTC
>TRBV4-1|TRBD2|TRBJ2-7|few
CASSQGGLAGSYEQYF
TGCGCCAGCAGCCAAGGCGGCCTAGCGGGGTCCTACGAGCAGTACTTC
>TRBV20-1|TRBD2|TRBJ2-3|few
CSATLIAGGWTRRGQYF
TGCAGTGCTACCCTTATAGCGGGGGGCTGGACTAGAAGGGGGCAGTATTTT
>TRBV18|NA|TRBJ1-1|NA
CASSPGQLLNTEAFF
TGTGCCAGCTCACCGGGACAACTCTTGAACACTGAAGCTTTCTTT
>TRBV11-1|TRBD2|TRBJ2-7|NA
CASSLRTAELAGGDYEQYF
TGTGCCAGCAGCTTACGTACGGCTGAACTAGCGGGGGGGGACTACGAGCAGTACTTC
>TRBV15|NA|TRBJ1-1|many
CATSRVRRLITEAFF
TGTGCCACCAGCAGAGTTCGGCGGTTAATCACTGAAGCTTTCTTT
>TRBV5-4|NA|TRBJ1-1|NA
CASSSVANTEAFF
TGTGCCAGCAGCTCCGTCGCGAACACTGAAGCTTTCTTT
>TRBV7-9|NA|TRBJ1-3|many
CASSAWDLSSGNTIYF
TGTGCCAGCAGCGCATGGGACCTAAGCTCTGGAAACACCATATATTTT
>TRBV5-6|TRBD1|TRBJ2-7|NA
CASSTSAGTGFFEQYF
TGTGCCAGCAGCACCTCGGCAGGGACAGGGTTCTTCGAGCAGTACTTC
>TRBV20-1|NA|TRBJ1-1|NA
CSARRGQINTEAFF
TGCAGTGCTAGACGCGGACAGATCAACACTGAAGCTTTCTTT
>TRBV15|NA|TRBJ1-1|few
CATSRGLGGLRTEAFF
TGTGCCACCAGCAGAGGATTGGGAGGGCTTAGGACTGAAGCTTTCTTT
>TRBV7-2|NA|TRBJ1-1|NA
CASSPYPVAAFF
TGTGCCAGCAGCCCTTACCCAGTGGCGGCTTTCTTT
>TRBV4-3|TRBD2|TRBJ2-2|few
CASSQSQLAGTGELFF
TGCGCCAGCAGCCAATCCCAACTAGCGGGGACCGGGGAGCTGTTTTTT
>TRBV10-3|NA|TRBJ1-2|few
CAISESSEGYGYTF
TGTGCCATCAGTGAGTCTTCTGAGGGGTATGGCTACACCTTC
>TRBV2|NA|TRBJ2-6|few
CASSLDRANVLTF
TGTGCCAGCAGTTTGGACAGGGCCAACGTCCTGACTTTC
>TRBV12-3/TRBV12-4|NA|TRBJ1-1|NA
CASSPPSVGVNTEAFF
TGTGCCAGCAGCCCCCCGTCGGTCGGAGTGAACACTGAAGCTTTCTTT
>TRBV6-5|TRBD2|TRBJ2-2|few
CASSYGTSNTGELFF
TGTGCCAGCAGTTACGGGACTAGTAACACCGGGGAGCTGTTTTTT
>TRBV5-4|NA|TRBJ2-1|NA
CASSLYIGGYNEQFF
TGTGCCAGCAGCTTATACATCGGGGGCTACAATGAGCAGTTCTTC
>TRBV6-5|TRBD1|TRBJ2-3|few
CASSYFHRGGTDTQYF
TGTGCCAGCAGTTACTTTCACAGGGGGGGCACAGATACGCAGTATTTT
>TRBV4-3|TRBD1|TRBJ1-2|NA
CASSRDRGLSYGYTF
TGCGCCAGCAGCCGCGACAGGGGGCTAAGCTATGGCTACACCTTC
>TRBV15|TRBD1|TRBJ1-1|many
CATSRGGTGNTEAFF
TGTGCCACCAGCCGAGGGGGGACAGGGAACACTGAAGCTTTCTTT
>TRBV2|NA|TRBJ2-5|many
CASSAIGASAQETQYF
TGTGCCAGCAGTGCTATAGGGGCTAGCGCTCAAGAGACCCAGTACTTC
>TRBV7-3|NA|TRBJ2-1|NA
CASSPLRDYNEQFF
TGTGCCAGCAGCCCCCTAAGGGACTACAATGAGCAGTTCTTC
>TRBV25-1|TRBD1|TRBJ1-2|many
CASQTGGGHGYTF
TGTGCCAGCCAGACAGGGGGCGGTCATGGCTACACCTTC
>TRBV12-3/TRBV12-4|NA|TRBJ2-5|many
CASSWREDQYF
TGTGCCAGCAGTTGGAGGGAGGACCAGTACTTC
>TRBV5-1|NA|TRBJ1-2|NA
CASSPGGVSNYGYTF
TGCGCCAGCAGCCCCGGAGGAGTGTCTAACTATGGCTACACCTTC
>TRBV29-1|TRBD2|TRBJ2-2|NA
CSVLAGAGELFF
TGCAGCGTCCTAGCGGGGGCGGGGGAGCTGTTTTTT
>TRBV7-6|TRBD1|TRBJ2-3|few
CASSLVRALGQGALDTQYF
TGTGCCAGCAGCTTAGTCCGGGCCCTCGGACAGGGGGCATTAGATACGCAGTATTTT
>TRBV29-1|TRBD1|TRBJ2-7|few
CSVEAGTGGYEQYF
TGCAGCGTTGAAGCGGGGACAGGGGGCTACGAGCAGTACTTC
>TRBV5-6|NA|TRBJ1-4|NA
CASSYPAATNEKLFF
TGTGCCAGTTCTTATCCCGCGGCAACTAATGAAAAACTGTTTTTT
>TRBV5-1|TRBD2|TRBJ2-3|few
CASSLNPSGGAGADTQYF
TGCGCCAGCAGCTTGAATCCTAGCGGGGGGGCAGGGGCAGATACGCAGTATTTT
>TRBV28|NA|TRBJ1-5|few
CASSRGGRLESQHF
TGTGCCAGCAGTCGCGGGGGCCGCCTGGAGTCCCAGCATTTT
>TRBV6-1|TRBD1|TRBJ1-5|NA
CASSWTGTVGQPQHF
TGTGCCAGCTCCTGGACAGGGACCGTCGGTCAGCCCCAGCATTTT
>TRBV14|TRBD1|TRBJ2-3|few
CASSPNRGQDTQYF
TGTGCCAGCAGCCCGAACAGGGGGCAAGATACGCAGTATTTT
>TRBV20-1|NA|TRBJ2-7|NA
CSARGSDYGDYEQYF
TGCAGTGCTAGAGGGTCGGACTACGGGGACTACGAGCAGTACTTC
>TRBV5-1|TRBD1|TRBJ2-3|few
CASSADRGWTDTQYF
TGCGCCAGCAGCGCGGACAGGGGTTGGACAGATACGCAGTATTTT
>TRBV5-1|TRBD1|TRBJ2-1|NA
CASSSHTTGGSYNEQFF
TGCGCCAGCAGCTCGCACACGACAGGGGGCTCCTACAATGAGCAGTTCTTC
>TRBV20-1|TRBD2|TRBJ2-3|NA
CSAPKRGNTDTQYF
TGCAGTGCCCCAAAGCGGGGAAATACAGATACGCAGTATTTT
>TRBV7-2|NA|TRBJ1-2|many
CASSRTAFVYGYTF
TGTGCCAGCAGCAGGACAGCCTTCGTCTATGGCTACACCTTC
>TRBV5-1|TRBD1|TRBJ2-5|NA
CASSLLTGAEETQYF
TGCGCCAGCAGCCTACTGACAGGGGCGGAGGAGACCCAGTACTTC
>TRBV18|TRBD2|TRBJ2-2|NA
CASSPPIAGVTGELFF
TGTGCCAGCTCACCACCGATAGCGGGGGTCACCGGGGAGCTGTTTTTT
>TRBV20-1|TRBD2|TRBJ2-3|many
CSSLAGNTDTQYF
TGCAGCTCACTAGCGGGGAACACAGATACGCAGTATTTT
>TRBV24-1|TRBD1|TRBJ2-1|many
CATRVHSWDRPLPYNEQFF
TGTGCCACCAGGGTCCACTCTTGGGACAGACCCTTACCCTACAATGAGCAGTTCTTC
>TRBV18|TRBD2|TRBJ2-1|many
CASSGTSADNEQFF
TGTGCCAGCTCGGGGACTAGCGCAGACAATGAGCAGTTCTTC